This TCR beta chain was retrieved from a study of shared clonotypes between healthy human individuals. Study context: The donor pool was made up of a couple of women and three men aged 18 to 49.

This clone was seen many times. Its specificity is unknown. Deletions cut 5 bases from V and 6 bases from J, with 19 bases between. CDR3 size: 16 residues. Germline lookup yields CDR1 SEHNR and CDR2 FQNEAQ (reference sequence). Study results and caveats: It was anticipated that sequencing depth would influence how many clonotypes donors shared.

The assay was run at deep level. Clones were sequenced by immunoSEQ multiplex PCR, and TCRdb holds only the in-frame ones, with some missing. This table holds about 520,000 clones, around 85% found once. The chain employs TRBV7-9 and TRBJ1-4, with a tentative D call TRBD1 (6 bases). The TCR originated in a woman aged 40 to 49 in good health. Some clones in this sample may be carry-over from other donors' samples. The sequenced material came from PBMCs. Written as DNA, the CDR3 is TGTGCCAGCAGCCGAGGACAGATGGGGATTGATGAAAAACTGTTTTTT. This gives the protein CASSRGQMGIDEKLFF.